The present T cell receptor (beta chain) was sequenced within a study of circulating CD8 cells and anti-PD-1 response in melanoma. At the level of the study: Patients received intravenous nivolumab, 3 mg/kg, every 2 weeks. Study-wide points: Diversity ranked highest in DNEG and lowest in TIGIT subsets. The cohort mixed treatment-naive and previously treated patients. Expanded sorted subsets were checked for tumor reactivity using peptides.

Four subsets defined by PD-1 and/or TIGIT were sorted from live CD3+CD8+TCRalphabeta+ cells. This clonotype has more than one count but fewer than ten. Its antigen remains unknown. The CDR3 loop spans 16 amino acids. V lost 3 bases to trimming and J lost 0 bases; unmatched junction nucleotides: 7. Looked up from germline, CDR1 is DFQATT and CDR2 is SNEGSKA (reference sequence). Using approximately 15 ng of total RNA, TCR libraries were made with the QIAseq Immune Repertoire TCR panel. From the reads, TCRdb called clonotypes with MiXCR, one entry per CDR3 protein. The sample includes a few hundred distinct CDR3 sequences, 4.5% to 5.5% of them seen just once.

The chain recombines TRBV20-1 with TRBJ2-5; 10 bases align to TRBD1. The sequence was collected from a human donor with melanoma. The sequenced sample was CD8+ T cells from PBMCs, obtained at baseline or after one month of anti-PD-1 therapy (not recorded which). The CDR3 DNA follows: TGCAGTGCTAGGGACCGGGACAGGGGCTACCAAGAGACCCAGTACTTC. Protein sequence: CSARDRDRGYQETQYF.